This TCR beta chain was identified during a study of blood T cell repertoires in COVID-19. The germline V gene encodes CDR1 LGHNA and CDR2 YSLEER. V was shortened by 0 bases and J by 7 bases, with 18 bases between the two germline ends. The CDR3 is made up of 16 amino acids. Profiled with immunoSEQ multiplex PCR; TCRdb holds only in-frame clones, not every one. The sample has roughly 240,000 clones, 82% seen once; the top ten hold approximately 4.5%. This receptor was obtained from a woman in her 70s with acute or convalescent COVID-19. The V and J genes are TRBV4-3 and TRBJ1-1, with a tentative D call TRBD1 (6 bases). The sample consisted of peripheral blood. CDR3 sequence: CASSQDFGAGADEAFF. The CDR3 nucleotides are TGCGCCAGCAGCCAAGATTTTGGGGCAGGGGCTGATGAAGCTTTCTTT.